The clone carrying this T cell receptor (beta chain) was observed a few times. Its matching antigen is unknown. This entry comes from a study of regulatory T cells in long-lasting Graves disease. General study results and limits: With persistent disease, TRBV28, TRBJ1-2 and TRBJ2-5 were the favored segments.

Time point here: newly diagnosed GD, antithyroid drugs for less than 3 months. Isolated PBMC RNA provided the starting material for the TCR library. V lost 7 bases, J lost 1 base, and 9 bases stayed unmatched. This CDR3 has 15 residues. Germline values: CDR1 MNHNS, CDR2 SASEGT. In building TCR beta libraries, iRepertoire HTBI primers were used together with Arm-PCR of CDR3 regions. MiXCR was run by TCRdb on the multiplex PCR reads, yielding one entry per CDR3 protein. The data show roughly 500,000 distinct CDR3 sequences, with around 13% seen just once and roughly 8.2% held by the top ten. These records were also assigned to another study, of T cells in Graves' hyperthyroidism and ophthalmopathy. This second report adds: These patients, aged 18 to 65, had recently diagnosed hyperthyroidism lasting under 2 months. Clinicians diagnosed patients from clinical symptoms, serum thyroxine and TRAb, thyroid ultrasound and orbital computed tomography. HTBI primers drove first-round RT-PCR of the TCR CDR3.

The receptor was isolated from a woman younger than 45 with Graves disease. V and J are TRBV6-1 and TRBJ2-7, with TRBD1 matching 8 bases. The input for sequencing was peripheral blood mononuclear cells (PBMCs), taken at new diagnosis, from a patient treated with antithyroid drugs. The chain's CDR3 is CASTLQGDASYEQYF. In DNA form, the CDR3 reads TGTGCCAGCACCCTACAGGGGGACGCTTCCTACGAGCAGTACTTC.